This T cell receptor beta chain comes out of a study of cytomegalovirus exposure and HLA in healthy donors. Primers included in the PCR were 60 Vbeta and 13 Jbeta primers. Clones were read by immunoSEQ multiplex PCR, and TCRdb kept only the in-frame ones, dropping some. Of 130,000 to 150,000 clones in the sample, 65% to 80% were seen once. The V and J ends lost 3 bases and 7 bases respectively, with 13 bases between them. In germline, CDR1 is MNHNS, CDR2 SASEGT. This CDR3 has 13 amino acids. The sample consisted of PBMCs. The TCR was taken from a woman aged 40-49 years in good health and CMV-seronegative. The rearrangement joins TRBV6-1 to TRBJ2-7; maybe TRBD2 (5 bases). The DNA for the CDR3 is TGTGCCAGCAGTGACGGCAACCCGGGGGAGCAGTACTTC. As protein: CASSDGNPGEQYF.